Described below is a single TCR beta chain sequence and its context. Antigen: not known. TCRdb's copy holds only in-frame clones and misses some; the assay was immunoSEQ multiplex PCR. The sample includes tens of thousands of clones, 80% of them seen just once. The sample belongs to a study of T cells in localized non-small cell lung cancer. General study findings and limits: Multi-region tumor sequencing was not done, so intratumor heterogeneity could not be excluded.

The CDR3 covers 15 residues. Trimming took off 5 bases at V and 7 bases at J, with 17 bases between the two ends. Germline loops: CDR1 LNHNV, CDR2 YYDKDF (reference sequence). The chain couples TRBV15 to TRBJ1-4; D perhaps matches TRBD1 (5 bases). This TCR was recovered from a female donor of 60 years or more with stage I lung adenocarcinoma. The material was peripheral blood, obtained before any cancer treatment. The CDR3 bases are TGTGCCACCAGCTACCCGGGACGGGGTAGTGAAAAACTGTTTTTT. Its protein is CATSYPGRGSEKLFF.